This T cell receptor (beta chain) was observed in a study of T-cell memory formation after mild COVID-19. Study results and caveats: Day 15 to 85 contractors were CD4/CD8 balanced; later expanders leaned CD4+.

CDR1 is SGHKS and CDR2 is YYEKEE in the germline V gene (reference sequence). CDR3 length: 15 residues. Deletions cut 4 bases from V and 6 bases from J, with 18 bases between. TCRdb re-derived calls from the 5' RACE reads in MiXCR, one entry per CDR3 protein. The table includes roughly 40,000 distinct CDR3 sequences, about 7.1% detected once. About this clonotype: Its specificity is unknown.

The rearrangement uses TRBV5-5 and TRBJ2-3; D is uncertain. The TCR was taken from a man younger than 30 who had mild COVID-19 (a few samples of this study predate the infection). Cell type and time point are not known. The sample comprised PBMCs or a T cell subset sorted from them (not recorded which). The CDR3 DNA reads as TGTGCCAGCAGCCTACAACAGCTCACTTTGGATACGCAGTATTTT. This codes for CASSLQQLTLDTQYF.